The rows below give T cell receptor beta chains drawn from one sample of a study of blood T cell repertoires in COVID-19. Sequencing used immunoSEQ multiplex PCR; TCRdb keeps in-frame clones, though not all of them. The sample lists more than 90,000 clones, about 85% occurring once. Sequencing input: peripheral blood. The receptors stem from an older woman with active or convalescent COVID-19. Both conserved end residues are part of each CDR3. The order of the fields is clone size, D gene, J gene, V gene, CDR3 DNA, CDR3 protein. D genes are given only for firm matches. The size entry is marked missing in some rows and otherwise reads once, few, many or a size class.

abundance: .; d_gene: .; j_gene: TRBJ2-7; v_gene: TRBV6-2/TRBV6-3; CDR3nt: TGTGCCAGCAGTTTACCAACGGCCCGGGGCGAGCAGTACTTC; CDR3aa: CASSLPTARGEQYF
abundance: .; d_gene: .; j_gene: TRBJ2-3; v_gene: TRBV15; CDR3nt: TGTGCCACTCAGTGGGAGAGCACAGATACGCAGTATTTT; CDR3aa: CATQWESTDTQYF
abundance: .; d_gene: .; j_gene: TRBJ1-1; v_gene: TRBV6-1; CDR3nt: TGTGCCAGCAGCTCAGGGGTGAACACTGAAGCTTTCTTT; CDR3aa: CASSSGVNTEAFF
abundance: .; d_gene: .; j_gene: TRBJ2-7; v_gene: TRBV21-1; CDR3nt: TGTGCCAGCAGCATAGGGGGTGTGAGGGGGATCAAGTACGAGCAGTACTTC; CDR3aa: CASSIGGVRGIKYEQYF
abundance: .; d_gene: .; j_gene: TRBJ2-3; v_gene: TRBV2; CDR3nt: TGTGCCAGCAGCATAGGCGGCTACACAGATACGCAGTATTTT; CDR3aa: CASSIGGYTDTQYF
abundance: .; d_gene: TRBD1; j_gene: TRBJ1-6; v_gene: TRBV7-2; CDR3nt: TGTGCCAGCAGCTCACAGGGGGCCGGGGGATCACCCCTCCACTTT; CDR3aa: CASSSQGAGGSPLHF
abundance: .; d_gene: .; j_gene: TRBJ1-1; v_gene: TRBV29-1; CDR3nt: TGCAGCGTCGACGGACAGATGAACACTGAAGCTTTCTTT; CDR3aa: CSVDGQMNTEAFF
abundance: .; d_gene: .; j_gene: TRBJ2-5; v_gene: TRBV18; CDR3nt: TGTGCCAGCTCACCAAATTCCCGCGGAGAGACCCAGTACTTC; CDR3aa: CASSPNSRGETQYF
abundance: .; d_gene: TRBD2; j_gene: TRBJ2-3; v_gene: TRBV19; CDR3nt: TGTGCCAAAGGACTAGCGGGATGGTCTGAAGATACGCAGTATTTT; CDR3aa: CAKGLAGWSEDTQYF
abundance: .; d_gene: TRBD2; j_gene: TRBJ2-1; v_gene: TRBV11-3; CDR3nt: TGTGCCAGCAGCTTAGGGGCTAGCGGGAGGGGCAATGAGCAGTTCTTC; CDR3aa: CASSLGASGRGNEQFF
abundance: .; d_gene: .; j_gene: TRBJ1-2; v_gene: TRBV7-3; CDR3nt: TGTGCCAGCACTCGAACTTGGGGGGTCAGAGGTCGTGGCTACACCTTC; CDR3aa: CASTRTWGVRGRGYTF
abundance: .; d_gene: .; j_gene: TRBJ1-3; v_gene: TRBV10-1; CDR3nt: TGCGCCAGCCTCAGCTCTGGAAACACCATATATTTT; CDR3aa: CASLSSGNTIYF
abundance: .; d_gene: .; j_gene: TRBJ1-6; v_gene: TRBV7-8; CDR3nt: TGTGCCAGCAGCTTCTTGCAGGTGTCTAATTCACCCCTCCACTTT; CDR3aa: CASSFLQVSNSPLHF
abundance: .; d_gene: .; j_gene: TRBJ1-6; v_gene: TRBV6-1; CDR3nt: TGTGCCAGCAGTGAATACCAGGGTAGCTTGACACCCCTCCACTTT; CDR3aa: CASSEYQGSLTPLHF
abundance: .; d_gene: .; j_gene: TRBJ2-7; v_gene: TRBV5-6; CDR3nt: TGTGCCAGCAGCTCGGCAGGGATCTACGAGCAGTACTTC; CDR3aa: CASSSAGIYEQYF
abundance: .; d_gene: TRBD2; j_gene: TRBJ2-1; v_gene: TRBV5-1; CDR3nt: TGCGCCAGCAGCTTTTCTTCTAGCGGGGTCTACAATGAGCAGTTCTTC; CDR3aa: CASSFSSSGVYNEQFF
abundance: few; d_gene: TRBD2; j_gene: TRBJ2-7; v_gene: TRBV7-2; CDR3nt: TGTGCCAGCAGCTTAAGCAAGGATCGAACTAGCGGGATACCGGAGCAGTACTTC; CDR3aa: CASSLSKDRTSGIPEQYF
abundance: .; d_gene: .; j_gene: TRBJ2-2; v_gene: TRBV10-3; CDR3nt: TGTGCCACTAGCCCCAGAGGAGCGAACACCGGGGAGCTGTTTTTT; CDR3aa: CATSPRGANTGELFF
abundance: once; d_gene: TRBD1; j_gene: TRBJ1-3; v_gene: TRBV9; CDR3nt: TGTGCCAGCAGCGAGGACAGGGGGCTGAGAAACACCATATATTTT; CDR3aa: CASSEDRGLRNTIYF
abundance: .; d_gene: TRBD2; j_gene: TRBJ2-2; v_gene: TRBV2; CDR3nt: TGTGCCAGCAGTGAAATTTTGACTGGGACTAGCGGGATTGGCGGGGAGCTGTTTTTT; CDR3aa: CASSEILTGTSGIGGELFF
abundance: .; d_gene: .; j_gene: TRBJ1-1; v_gene: TRBV20-1; CDR3nt: TGCAGTGCTAGAGATCCGGCAGGAGCTTTCTTT; CDR3aa: CSARDPAGAFF
abundance: .; d_gene: .; j_gene: TRBJ1-2; v_gene: TRBV10-3; CDR3nt: TGTGCCATCAGTGGCGAGAGGGTACAGGGCTACACCTTC; CDR3aa: CAISGERVQGYTF
abundance: .; d_gene: .; j_gene: TRBJ1-5; v_gene: TRBV2; CDR3nt: TGTGCCAGCAGTGTAGAAGTGGCCCAGCATTTT; CDR3aa: CASSVEVAQHF
abundance: .; d_gene: TRBD1; j_gene: TRBJ1-1; v_gene: TRBV5-6; CDR3nt: TGTGCCAGCACCTTGGACAGGGGCAACACTGAAGCTTTCTTT; CDR3aa: CASTLDRGNTEAFF
abundance: .; d_gene: TRBD1; j_gene: TRBJ1-6; v_gene: TRBV18; CDR3nt: TGTGCCAGCTCACCGGTTAGCCGTGGACAGGGGTATAGCTCACCCCTCCACTTT; CDR3aa: CASSPVSRGQGYSSPLHF
abundance: few; d_gene: TRBD1; j_gene: TRBJ1-1; v_gene: TRBV6-1; CDR3nt: TGTGCCAGCAGTGATCCTTACAGGGGGGGCACTGAAGCTTTCTTT; CDR3aa: CASSDPYRGGTEAFF
abundance: few; d_gene: TRBD2; j_gene: TRBJ2-3; v_gene: TRBV4-2; CDR3nt: TGTGCCAGCAGCCAAGAAACCAGCGGGACCACAGATACGCAGTATTTT; CDR3aa: CASSQETSGTTDTQYF
abundance: few; d_gene: .; j_gene: TRBJ1-1; v_gene: TRBV2; CDR3nt: TGTGCCAGCAGTGAGGAGGAAATCACTGAAGCTTTCTTT; CDR3aa: CASSEEEITEAFF
abundance: .; d_gene: TRBD2; j_gene: TRBJ2-5; v_gene: TRBV11-3; CDR3nt: TGTGCCAGCAGCCCGGGACTAACTGCCCAAAATGCCGAAGAGACCCAGTACTTC; CDR3aa: CASSPGLTAQNAEETQYF
abundance: .; d_gene: .; j_gene: TRBJ2-7; v_gene: TRBV30; CDR3nt: TGTGCCTGGAGCCTCGTGCAGGAACAGGGCTTTTCCTACGAGCAGTACTTC; CDR3aa: CAWSLVQEQGFSYEQYF
abundance: .; d_gene: .; j_gene: TRBJ1-5; v_gene: TRBV21-1; CDR3nt: TGTGCCAGCAGCAAAGAGGCGGGACAGGGGGCCATTTGGGATCAGCCCCAGCATTTT; CDR3aa: CASSKEAGQGAIWDQPQHF
abundance: .; d_gene: .; j_gene: TRBJ2-7; v_gene: TRBV19; CDR3nt: TGTGCCAGTAGTAGTAGAACAGGCTACGAGCAGTACTTC; CDR3aa: CASSSRTGYEQYF
abundance: .; d_gene: .; j_gene: TRBJ1-2; v_gene: TRBV4-1; CDR3nt: TGCGCCAGCAGCCAATCCCCGACAGGCTATGGCTACACCTTC; CDR3aa: CASSQSPTGYGYTF
abundance: .; d_gene: .; j_gene: TRBJ1-6; v_gene: TRBV5-1; CDR3nt: TGCGCCAGCAGGACAGTAAATTCACCCCTCCACTTT; CDR3aa: CASRTVNSPLHF
abundance: .; d_gene: .; j_gene: TRBJ1-2; v_gene: TRBV20-1; CDR3nt: TGCAGTGCTAGTACAGGGAATAAAGACTATGGCTACACCTTC; CDR3aa: CSASTGNKDYGYTF
abundance: .; d_gene: .; j_gene: TRBJ2-7; v_gene: TRBV5-1; CDR3nt: TGCGCCAGCAGCCCCACTCCCGAATCCTACGAGCAGTACTTC; CDR3aa: CASSPTPESYEQYF
abundance: once; d_gene: .; j_gene: TRBJ2-7; v_gene: TRBV3-1/TRBV3-2; CDR3nt: TGTGCCAGCAGCCATCCCACCCCAGGACAGAAGACCTACGAGCAGTACTTC; CDR3aa: CASSHPTPGQKTYEQYF
abundance: .; d_gene: .; j_gene: TRBJ2-4; v_gene: TRBV2; CDR3nt: TGTGCCAGCAGTGAAGGGTTAGTGCAAAACATTCAGTACTTC; CDR3aa: CASSEGLVQNIQYF
abundance: .; d_gene: .; j_gene: TRBJ2-5; v_gene: TRBV18; CDR3nt: TGTGCCAGCTCACCGGGACATCCGACCCAAGAGACCCAGTACTTC; CDR3aa: CASSPGHPTQETQYF
abundance: .; d_gene: TRBD1; j_gene: TRBJ2-3; v_gene: TRBV14; CDR3nt: TGTGCCAGCAGCCAAGTCGGGACAGGCTACACAGATACGCAGTATTTT; CDR3aa: CASSQVGTGYTDTQYF
abundance: once; d_gene: TRBD1; j_gene: TRBJ2-3; v_gene: TRBV5-5; CDR3nt: TGTGCCAGCAGCCCCCGACAGGGATCAGATACGCAGTATTTT; CDR3aa: CASSPRQGSDTQYF
abundance: .; d_gene: TRBD1; j_gene: TRBJ1-2; v_gene: TRBV10-3; CDR3nt: TGTGCCATCAGTGGGACAGGGGACTATGGCTACACCTTC; CDR3aa: CAISGTGDYGYTF
abundance: .; d_gene: .; j_gene: TRBJ2-7; v_gene: TRBV3-1/TRBV3-2; CDR3nt: TGTGCCAGCAGCCAGCGGGGTGGACGGATTACCTACGAGCAGTACTTC; CDR3aa: CASSQRGGRITYEQYF
abundance: .; d_gene: .; j_gene: TRBJ2-7; v_gene: TRBV6-5; CDR3nt: TGTGCCAGCAGTTACTCCTCCCGGACTACACAGTACTTC; CDR3aa: CASSYSSRTTQYF
abundance: .; d_gene: TRBD2; j_gene: TRBJ2-7; v_gene: TRBV4-2; CDR3nt: TGTGCCAGCAGCCAAGATGCTAGCGGGGGGGCCCCCTACGAGCAGTACTTC; CDR3aa: CASSQDASGGAPYEQYF
abundance: few; d_gene: .; j_gene: TRBJ1-3; v_gene: TRBV7-2; CDR3nt: TGTGCCAGCAGACAGGCTTCAGGAAACACCATATATTTT; CDR3aa: CASRQASGNTIYF
abundance: .; d_gene: .; j_gene: TRBJ2-5; v_gene: TRBV28; CDR3nt: TGTGCCAGCAGTGAGTTTGTCTCACAAGAGACCCAGTACTTC; CDR3aa: CASSEFVSQETQYF
abundance: .; d_gene: .; j_gene: TRBJ1-2; v_gene: TRBV5-8; CDR3nt: TGTGCCAGCAGCTTATTGTGGGGCTCGACGGATGGCTACACCTTC; CDR3aa: CASSLLWGSTDGYTF
abundance: .; d_gene: .; j_gene: TRBJ1-6; v_gene: TRBV2; CDR3nt: TGTGCCAGCAGCGGGGACAAGGGTTCACCCCTCCACTTT; CDR3aa: CASSGDKGSPLHF
abundance: .; d_gene: .; j_gene: TRBJ2-3; v_gene: TRBV7-2; CDR3nt: TGTGCCAGCAGCCCCCTAGCTGACGGCACAGATACGCAGTATTTT; CDR3aa: CASSPLADGTDTQYF
abundance: .; d_gene: .; j_gene: TRBJ1-4; v_gene: TRBV7-9; CDR3nt: TGTGCCAGCAGCTCAGGGAGGATTGGAGAAAAACTGTTTTTT; CDR3aa: CASSSGRIGEKLFF
abundance: few; d_gene: .; j_gene: TRBJ1-5; v_gene: TRBV12-5; CDR3nt: TGTGCTAGTGGTTTGGTACTTTTTGGACAGAACAATCAGCCCCAGCATTTT; CDR3aa: CASGLVLFGQNNQPQHF
abundance: .; d_gene: .; j_gene: TRBJ2-5; v_gene: TRBV3-1/TRBV3-2; CDR3nt: TGTGCCAGCAGCCAGGTAACAGGGACGGGAGGCCAAGAGACCCAGTACTTC; CDR3aa: CASSQVTGTGGQETQYF
abundance: .; d_gene: TRBD2; j_gene: TRBJ2-3; v_gene: TRBV4-3; CDR3nt: TGCGCCAGCAGCCAACTTAGCGGGGGGAGCACAGATACGCAGTATTTT; CDR3aa: CASSQLSGGSTDTQYF
abundance: .; d_gene: .; j_gene: TRBJ2-7; v_gene: TRBV2; CDR3nt: TGTGCCAGCAGTGATGCGGGATACGAGCAGTACTTC; CDR3aa: CASSDAGYEQYF
abundance: .; d_gene: .; j_gene: TRBJ1-6; v_gene: TRBV7-2; CDR3nt: TGTGCCAGCAGCTTCACAGACGTTTCACCCCTCCACTTT; CDR3aa: CASSFTDVSPLHF
abundance: .; d_gene: TRBD2; j_gene: TRBJ2-7; v_gene: TRBV5-5; CDR3nt: TGTGCCAGCAGCTTTACTAGCGGGATGTCCTACGAGCAGTACTTC; CDR3aa: CASSFTSGMSYEQYF
abundance: once; d_gene: TRBD1; j_gene: TRBJ2-1; v_gene: TRBV12-5; CDR3nt: TGTGCTAGTGGTCCCTCTTGGGACAGGGGATCCAATGAGCAGTTCTTC; CDR3aa: CASGPSWDRGSNEQFF